Given below is one TCR beta chain in context. Its antigen is currently unknown. The data derive from a study of beta chain features in type 1 diabetes. Notes on the study in general: Moderate yet significant TCRB CDR3 shortening was seen in Type 1 diabetes patients in all four CD4+ subsets. Lower insertion and higher deletion counts appeared at VDJ junctions in type 1 diabetes patients. PCR, the amplification step, might favor shorter templates, equally in patients and controls. No resolution was reached here on whether HLA type influences TCRB rearrangement.

Every bit of the isolated RNA underwent reverse transcription, so sequencing read expressed TCRB transcripts. Samples of naive, central memory and regulatory T cells yielded a mean of about 3.57 million reads. Using immunoSEQ multiplex PCR, the repertoire was profiled, and TCRdb retains in-frame clones only, with some absent. The data show 95,000 to 150,000 clones, roughly 15% seen once. Germline CDR1 reads MNHEY; CDR2 reads SVGAGI. The CDR3 length is 15 residues. V dropped 1 base and J dropped 3; count of bases not matched to a gene: 2. Material for sequencing was central memory CD4+ T cells from blood. This clonotype originated in a man aged 25 to 40 with type 1 diabetes. The chain employs TRBV6-5 and TRBJ1-2; 10 nucleotides line up with TRBD1. The CDR3 DNA follows: TGTGCCAGCAGTTACTTAGGGACAGGGGACTATGGCTACACCTTC. Protein product: CASSYLGTGDYGYTF.